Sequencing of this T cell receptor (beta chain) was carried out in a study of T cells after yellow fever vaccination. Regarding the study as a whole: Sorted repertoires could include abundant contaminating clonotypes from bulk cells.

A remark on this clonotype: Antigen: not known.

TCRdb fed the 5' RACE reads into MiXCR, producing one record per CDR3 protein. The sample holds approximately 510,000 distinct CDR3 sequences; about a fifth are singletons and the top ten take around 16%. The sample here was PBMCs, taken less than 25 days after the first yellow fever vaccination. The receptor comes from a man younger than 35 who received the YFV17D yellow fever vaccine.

The DNA for the CDR3 is TGTGCCAGCAGCTTAATCATTCAGGGATACACAGATACGCAGTATTTT. This translates into CASSLIIQGYTDTQYF. The chain recombines TRBV7-9 with TRBJ2-3, with a tentative D call TRBD1 (5 bases). Germline CDR1 SEHNR, CDR2 FQNEAQ (reference sequence). This CDR3 is built from 16 residues. V gave up 2 bases and J gave up 2 bases, with 14 bases separating them.